These 9 T cell receptor beta chains share one sample of origin, sequenced in a study of T cell responses to AZD1222 COVID-19 vaccine (TCRdb year 2021). The time point label, read with the paper, signifies: baseline before first vaccination. The library was made by the immunoSEQ multiplex PCR assay. TCRdb stores this immuneACCESS table with in-frame sequences only. Part of the clones is absent; in the studies checked, under half of the shortfall reflects unresolved V genes, and no reason is known for the rest. Across this sample there are approximately 100,000 clones, with around 94% seen only once. The leading ten clones occupy around 2% of the sample. The sample here was peripheral blood, taken on day 0 of AZD1222 vaccination. These TCRs come from an adult in good health.

This chain joins TRBV14 and TRBJ1-1; D is unclear. The CDR3 runs 15 residues. V shed 1 base and J shed 7 bases, with 16 bases lying between them. Germline CDR1 is SGHDN and CDR2 is FVKESK. In DNA form, the CDR3 reads TGTGCCAGCAGCCAAGGGATTACTAGTGGCGGTGAAGCTTTCTTT. Encoded protein: CASSQGITSGGEAFF.

This rearrangement joins TRBV5-5 to TRBJ1-2, with D hard to call. CDR1 and CDR2 (germline): SGHKS, YYEKEE (reference sequence). Trimming pared 3 bases from V and 4 bases from J, leaving 19 bases between. The CDR3 sequence is 16 residues long. The CDR3 loop is CASSSYPAGRSYGYTF. CDR3 nucleotides: TGTGCCAGCAGCTCATATCCTGCCGGCAGGAGCTATGGCTACACCTTC. Together with reference TRBV5-5 and TRBJ1-2, the CDR3 gives the full variable domain: DAGVTQSPTHLIKTRGQQVTLRCSPISGHKSVSWYQQVLGQGPQFIFQYYEKEERGRGNFPDRFSARQFPNYSSELNVNALLLGDSALYLCASSSYPAGRSYGYTFGSGTRLTVV.

The chain combines TRBV27 with TRBJ1-5, with D unresolved. Germline assignment: CDR1 MNHEY and CDR2 SMNVEV (reference sequence). V was pared by 6 bases and J by 6 bases, with 12 bases between. This CDR3 has 13 amino acids. The CDR3 here is CASREGGGQPQHF. The CDR3 coding sequence is TGTGCCAGCAGAGAGGGTGGAGGTCAGCCCCAGCATTTT.

J is TRBJ2-7 and V is TRBV2; 9 bases align to TRBD2. Looked up from germline, CDR1 is SNHLY and CDR2 is FYNNEI. V dropped 2 bases and J dropped 5; count of bases not matched to a gene: 4. This CDR3 contains 14 residues. The chain's CDR3 is CASSEQRGAHEQYF. For the CDR3, the DNA is TGTGCCAGCAGTGAACAGCGGGGGGCCCACGAGCAGTACTTC.

The CDR3 DNA follows: TGTGCCAGCAGTTACGTATCCTACAATGAGCAGTTCTTC. Translated, it gives CASSYVSYNEQFF. V usage is TRBV6-2 or TRBV6-3 and J usage is TRBJ2-1; D uncertain. The CDR3 length is 13 residues. The germline V gene encodes CDR1 MNHEY and CDR2 SVGEGT. V lost 2 bases and J 1 base, leaving 3 bases between the germline ends.

The rearrangement joins TRBV6-5 to TRBJ2-1, with D possibly being TRBD1 or TRBD2 (5 bases each). V shed 4 bases and J shed 8 bases, with 9 bases lying between them. CDR1 MNHEY and CDR2 SVGAGI come from the germline V gene. The CDR3 length is 12 residues. CDR3 bases: TGTGCCAGCAGTTCGGGGCGGGATGAGCAGTTCTTC. This codes for CASSSGRDEQFF.

The chain joins TRBV12-3 or TRBV12-4 to TRBJ2-3, with D tentatively TRBD1 or TRBD2 (5 bases each). Trimming cost V 4 bases and J 10 bases, with 9 bases left between them. The CDR3 is 11 residues long. The CDR3 nucleotides read TGTGCCAGCAGTTATAGGGGACCGCAGTATTTT. Translated: CASSYRGPQYF.

The chain joins TRBV7-8 to TRBJ2-7, with 9 bases aligning to TRBD1. The CDR3 has 15 amino acids. Trimming removed 4 bases from V and 3 bases from J; junction bases left unmatched: 7. From germline, CDR1 is SGHVS and CDR2 FQNEAQ. DNA for the CDR3: TGTGCCAGCAGCTCCGTAGACAGGGGGTTCTACGAGCAGTACTTC. Translation: CASSSVDRGFYEQYF.

The CDR3 reads CASRDRAGDEQFF. The CDR3 DNA is TGTGCCAGCCGGGACAGGGCGGGAGATGAGCAGTTCTTC. The genes are TRBV28 and TRBJ2-1, with 9 bases aligning to TRBD1. The V and J ends lost 8 bases and 8 bases, in that order; junction bases with no gene match: 7. CDR3 length: 13 amino acids. Germline V lookup: CDR1 MDHEN, CDR2 SYDVKM.